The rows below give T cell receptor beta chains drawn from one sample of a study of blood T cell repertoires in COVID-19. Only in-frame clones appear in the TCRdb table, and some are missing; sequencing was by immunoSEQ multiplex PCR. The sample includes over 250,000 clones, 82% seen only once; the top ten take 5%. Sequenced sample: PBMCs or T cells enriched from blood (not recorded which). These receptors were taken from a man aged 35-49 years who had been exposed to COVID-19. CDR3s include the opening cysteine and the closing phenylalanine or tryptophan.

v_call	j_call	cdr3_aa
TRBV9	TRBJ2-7	CASSVEGGSYEQYF
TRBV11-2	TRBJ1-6	CASSPGQTGSTPLHF
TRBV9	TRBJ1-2	CASSVVPWAGRLGGYTF
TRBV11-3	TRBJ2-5	CASSLTTVEETQYF
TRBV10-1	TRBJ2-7	CASSSLAGNYEQYF
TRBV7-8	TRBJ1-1	CASSPAQGRMNTEAFF
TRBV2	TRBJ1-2	CASSVQIGDPINYGYTF
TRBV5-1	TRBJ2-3	CASSFGLEQDTQYF
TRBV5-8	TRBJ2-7	CASSAVTRRGYEQYF
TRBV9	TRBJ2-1	CASCRLAGDNEQFF
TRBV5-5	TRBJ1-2	CASSGIGTSNYGYTF
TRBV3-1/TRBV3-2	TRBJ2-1	CASSQGAGVVF
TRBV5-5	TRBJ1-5	CASSPMRGGNQPQHF
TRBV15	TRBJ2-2	CATKLAAANTGELFF
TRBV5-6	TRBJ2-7	CASSPQGYEQYF